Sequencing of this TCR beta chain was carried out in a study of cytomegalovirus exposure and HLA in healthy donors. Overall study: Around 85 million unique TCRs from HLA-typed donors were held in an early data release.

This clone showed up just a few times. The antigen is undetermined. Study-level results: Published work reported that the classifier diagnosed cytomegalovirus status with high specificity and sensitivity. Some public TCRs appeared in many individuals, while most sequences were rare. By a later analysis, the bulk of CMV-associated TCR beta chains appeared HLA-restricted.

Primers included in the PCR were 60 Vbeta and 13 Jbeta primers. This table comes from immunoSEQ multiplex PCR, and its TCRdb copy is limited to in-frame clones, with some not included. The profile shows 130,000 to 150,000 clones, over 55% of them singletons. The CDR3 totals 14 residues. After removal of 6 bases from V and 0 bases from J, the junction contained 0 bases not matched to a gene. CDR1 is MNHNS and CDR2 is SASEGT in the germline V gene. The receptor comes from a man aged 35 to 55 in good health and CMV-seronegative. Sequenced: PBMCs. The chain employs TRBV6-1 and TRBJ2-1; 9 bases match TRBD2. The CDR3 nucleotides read TGTGCCAGCAGGACTAGCGGCTCCTACAATGAGCAGTTCTTC. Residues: CASRTSGSYNEQFF.